This T cell receptor (beta chain) was sequenced during a study of blood T cell repertoires in COVID-19. As for the study in general: There were acute and convalescent COVID-19 samples, and they came from the United States, Italy and Spain. Sample material is recorded as cDNA or gDNA derived from T cells, B-cell-depleted T cells, or PBMCs.

Enrolment of Seattle patients took place during active infection, and they were followed longitudinally. V dropped 0 bases and J dropped 2 bases, with 7 bases sitting between them. In germline, CDR1 is GTSNPN, CDR2 SVGIG (reference sequence). The CDR3 totals 13 residues. How the authors handled the data: By means of reference gene primer amplification, nucleated cell counts were estimated. Profiling relied on immunoSEQ multiplex PCR, and the TCRdb table lists in-frame clones only, not all of them. D and trimming come from the DNA, and the V and J calls and clone size come from that table. The sample carries 300,000 to 350,000 clones, 90% recorded once.

This receptor was obtained from a woman aged 25 to 39 with COVID-19, enrolled during active disease. The V gene is TRBV30, the J gene TRBJ1-2; D might be TRBD1 (5 bases). The sequenced material came from peripheral blood. The CDR3 DNA is TGTGCCTGGAGTGTAGGACAAAACTATGGCTACACCTTC. Its protein product is CAWSVGQNYGYTF.